The next 18 T cell receptor beta chains were all read from a single sample in a study of blood T cell repertoires in COVID-19. Clones were sequenced by immunoSEQ multiplex PCR, and TCRdb holds only the in-frame ones, with some missing. The table has about 260,000 clones, about 87% seen once; the top ten hold roughly 3.9%. The source material was PBMCs or T cells enriched from blood (not recorded which). Receptors originate from a woman aged 25 to 39 with acute COVID-19.

J is TRBJ1-2 and V is TRBV15; D might be TRBD1 (6 bases). This CDR3 has 16 residues. The germline gives CDR1 LNHNV, CDR2 YYDKDF (reference sequence). V lost 5 bases to trimming and J lost 0 bases, with 16 bases between them. In DNA form, the CDR3 reads TGTGCCACCAGCGGAACAGGGACCTTTACTAACTATGGCTACACCTTC. Translated: CATSGTGTFTNYGYTF.

The chain recombines TRBV9 with TRBJ1-4, with D tentatively TRBD1 (5 bases). The CDR3 length is 16 residues. CDR1 and CDR2 (germline): SGDLS, YYNGEE. Deletions cut 4 bases from V and 4 bases from J, with 17 bases between. The CDR3 reads CASSPISTADNEKLFF. CDR3 DNA sequence: TGTGCCAGCAGCCCGATTTCGACAGCCGATAATGAAAAACTGTTTTTT.

Written as DNA, the CDR3 is TGTGCCAGCACCACCCTACGGGGGGATGGCTACACCTTC. Translating gives CASTTLRGDGYTF. The chain links TRBV7-9 to TRBJ1-2; D might be TRBD1 (5 bases). The CDR3 loop spans 13 amino acids. The germline V gene has CDR1 SEHNR and CDR2 FQNEAQ (reference sequence). Deletions cut 7 bases from V and 6 bases from J, with 15 bases between. The full variable domain, with the rest looked up from reference TRBV7-9 and TRBJ1-2, is DTGVSQNPRHKITKRGQNVTFRCDPISEHNRLYWYRQTLGQGPEFLTYFQNEAQLEKSRLLSDRFSAERPKGSFSTLEIQRTEQGDSAMYLCASTTLRGDGYTFGSGTRLTVV.

The chain carries TRBV28 and TRBJ2-1, with D perhaps TRBD2 (6 bases). Germline CDR1 reads MDHEN; CDR2 reads SYDVKM. Between the trimmed V and J ends, which lost 6 bases and 10 bases, there was a span of 16 bases. The CDR3 has 13 amino acids. The CDR3 DNA follows: TGTGCCAGCAGACCCCTGCCGGGGGACGAGCAGTTCTTC. This translates into CASRPLPGDEQFF.

The chain employs TRBV25-1 and TRBJ1-6, with D hard to call. The germline V and J ends were trimmed by 5 bases and 0 bases, with 8 bases remaining between them. Germline V gene data show CDR1 as MGHDK and CDR2 as SYGVNS. CDR3 length equals 15 residues. The CDR3 bases are TGTGCCAGCAGTTTCGGTAGCTCCTATAATTCACCCCTCCACTTT. It encodes CASSFGSSYNSPLHF.

The V gene is TRBV27, the J gene TRBJ2-6; 7 bases map to TRBD2. The CDR3 loop spans 16 amino acids. The junction had 2 bases not matched to a gene; V was cut back by 0 bases and J by 3 bases. Germline values: CDR1 MNHEY, CDR2 SMNVEV (reference sequence). CDR3 nucleotide sequence: TGTGCCAGCAGTTTATCCTCGGGAGGTGGGGCCAACGTCCTGACTTTC. It translates to CASSLSSGGGANVLTF. Variable domain in full (rest from reference TRBV27 and TRBJ2-6): EAQVTQNPRYLITVTGKKLTVTCSQNMNHEYMSWYRQDPGLGLRQIYYSMNVEVTDKGDVPEGYKVSRKEKRNFPLILESPSPNQTSLYFCASSLSSGGGANVLTFGAGSRLTVL.

The chain is built from TRBV7-8 and TRBJ1-3, with 7 bases identical to TRBD1. CDR3 length: 16 amino acids. Trimming took 5 bases from V and 0 from J; bases not matched to a gene: 7. CDR1 and CDR2 (germline): SGHVS, FQNEAQ. The CDR3 nucleotides read TGTGCCAGCAGCCGGGGACAGATATTCTCTGGAAACACCATATATTTT. Its translation is CASSRGQIFSGNTIYF.

This clone is labeled medium-sized (0.01 to 0.1%). The chain has TRBV6-1 and TRBJ2-3, with 10 nucleotides matching TRBD2. The CDR3 sequence is 15 residues long. The V gene end was trimmed by 1 base and the J gene end by 4 bases; junction bases not matched to a gene: 2. The V gene's germline CDR1 is MNHNS and CDR2 SASEGT. This CDR3 is CASSEEAGGPDTQYF. Written as DNA, the CDR3 is TGTGCCAGCAGTGAAGAAGCGGGAGGGCCAGATACGCAGTATTTT.

The J gene is TRBJ2-7, the V gene TRBV2; the match to TRBD2 covers 8 bases. V gave up 7 bases and J gave up 0 bases; unmatched junction bases: 11. Germline CDR1 and CDR2: SNHLY and FYNNEI. This CDR3 region has 16 residues. The CDR3 nucleotides are TGTGCCAGCATGGGGGCCGCCGGGAGGGCCTCCTACGAGCAGTACTTC. Protein sequence: CASMGAAGRASYEQYF. The whole variable domain, filled in from reference TRBV2 and TRBJ2-7, reads EPEVTQTPSHQVTQMGQEVILRCVPISNHLYFYWYRQILGQKVEFLVSFYNNEISEKSEIFDDQFSVERPDGSNFTLKIRSTKLEDSAMYFCASMGAAGRASYEQYFGPGTRLTVT.

This chain joins TRBV14 and TRBJ1-4; 7 bases match TRBD1. The CDR3 contains 13 residues. With V trimmed by 3 bases and J by 15 bases, 10 bases remained unmatched. Germline V gene sequence: CDR1 SGHDN, CDR2 FVKESK. The CDR3 coding sequence is TGTGCCAGCAGCCAGGCCAGGGGACAGTCGGTGTTTTTT. This sequence encodes CASSQARGQSVFF. Combining the CDR3 with reference TRBV14 and TRBJ1-4 gives the whole variable domain EAGVTQFPSHSVIEKGQTVTLRCDPISGHDNLYWYRRVMGKEIKFLLHFVKESKQDESGMPNNRFLAERTGGTYSTLKVQPAELEDSGVYFCASSQARGQSVFFGSGTQLSVL.

This clone was found once. The chain's CDR3 is CASSTDRGVNEQYF. CDR3 coding DNA: TGTGCCAGTAGTACGGACAGGGGGGTTAACGAGCAGTACTTC. The rearrangement uses TRBV19 and TRBJ2-7; the match to TRBD1 covers 10 bases. CDR1 is LNHDA and CDR2 is SQIVND in the germline V gene (reference sequence). This CDR3 has 14 amino acids. The V segment lost 4 bases and the J segment 5 bases; nucleotides outside the gene matches: 5.

This chain links TRBV28 with TRBJ2-3; possible D gene TRBD2, 5 bases. Germline CDR1 is MDHEN and CDR2 is SYDVKM. V was trimmed by 9 bases and J by 0 bases, leaving 13 bases between them. The CDR3 contains 14 residues. As DNA, the CDR3 is TGTGCCAGTTGGGAGTGGGGAAGCACAGATACGCAGTATTTT. Translating gives CASWEWGSTDTQYF.

The chain uses TRBV10-1 and TRBJ2-1, with 8 bases lining up with TRBD2. The germline CDR1 and CDR2 sequences are WNHNN and SYGVQD (reference sequence). After removal of 6 bases from V and 6 bases from J, the junction contained 7 bases not matched to a gene. The CDR3 spans 14 residues. The CDR3 sequence is CASSISGNVNEQFF. The DNA for the CDR3 is TGCGCCAGCAGCATTAGCGGGAATGTCAATGAGCAGTTCTTC.

The rearrangement joins TRBV19 to TRBJ1-5; possible D gene TRBD1, 5 bases. The V gene lost 3 bases and the J gene lost 5 bases, with 11 bases spanning the gap. From germline, CDR1 is LNHDA and CDR2 SQIVND (reference sequence). The CDR3 contains 14 residues. This CDR3 reads CASSIGQGHQPQHF. DNA for the CDR3: TGTGCCAGTAGTATCGGGCAGGGTCATCAGCCCCAGCATTTT.

The chain uses TRBV19 and TRBJ1-1; 7 bases line up with TRBD1. Germline V gives CDR1 LNHDA, CDR2 SQIVND (reference sequence). V shed 7 bases, J shed 1 base, and the junction held 9 bases outside the gene matches. This CDR3 has 15 amino acids. The DNA of the CDR3 is TGTGCCAGTACCCCTTACGAGGGGGCGAACACTGAAGCTTTCTTT. This gives the protein CASTPYEGANTEAFF.

The J gene is TRBJ2-3, the V gene TRBV9; 9 bases agree with TRBD2. CDR1 is SGDLS and CDR2 is YYNGEE in the germline V gene. The CDR3 is 18 amino acids. Trimming removed 3 bases from V and 6 bases from J; junction bases left unmatched: 17. The CDR3 nucleotides are TGTGCCAGCAGCGCAACACGCCCGGGGGCGGGAGGGCCGGATACGCAGTATTTT. Translated, it gives CASSATRPGAGGPDTQYF.

This clone is a singleton in its sample. The J gene is TRBJ1-1, the V gene TRBV2, with D unresolved. Looked up from germline, CDR1 is SNHLY and CDR2 is FYNNEI. The CDR3 extends over 13 amino acids. V lost 11 bases and J lost 3, with 16 bases in between. The CDR3 region is CACLPGDYTEAFF. The CDR3 DNA is TGTGCCTGCCTGCCCGGAGACTACACTGAAGCTTTCTTT.

The chain has TRBV10-2 and TRBJ2-5; 10 bases align to TRBD1. The CDR3 consists of 16 residues. CDR1 and CDR2 (germline): WSHSY, SAAADI. J was trimmed by 3 bases and V by 3 bases; bases with no gene match: 7. In DNA form, the CDR3 reads TGCGCCAGCAGTGACCGGACAGGGGGTCGCGAAGAGACCCAGTACTTC. Its translation: CASSDRTGGREETQYF.